This is a list of T cell receptor beta chains from one sample in a study of beta chain features in type 1 diabetes. Sequencing was performed with immunoSEQ multiplex PCR; in TCRdb, only in-frame clones are kept and a portion is missing. The sample yields about 150,000 clones, 9% to 12% seen once. The sequencing input was central memory CD4+ T cells from blood. These TCRs come from a man aged 25 to 40 with type 1 diabetes. Each CDR3 is given with its conserved first and last residue.

j_call v_call cdr3_aa
TRBJ2-3 TRBV5-5 CASSLTTGQGSTDTQYF
TRBJ2-5 TRBV30 CAWSFQQAQYF
TRBJ1-5 TRBV30 CAWSDLDSYQPQHF
TRBJ2-4 TRBV28 CASSFTTGFIQYF
TRBJ1-5 TRBV7-6 CASSPSQGGNQPQHF
TRBJ2-5 TRBV2 CASSLDFGETQYF
TRBJ2-2 TRBV28 CASSLTTSRTGELFF
TRBJ2-7 TRBV6-4 CARRGCLRPPYF
TRBJ2-1 TRBV11-3 CASSPLRGPSYNEQFF
TRBJ2-2 TRBV2 CASTGTGLNTGELFF
TRBJ1-3 TRBV5-1 CASSFDRPSSGNTIYF
TRBJ2-1 TRBV19 CASKTTGGVEQFF
TRBJ2-2 TRBV5-1 CASSLGRVSGELFF
TRBJ1-4 TRBV7-9 CASSLSFWGENEKLFF
TRBJ2-7 TRBV6-6 CASSANYEQYF
TRBJ2-5 TRBV6-6 CASSYLTGQETQYF
TRBJ1-2 TRBV29-1 CSVVGTGGGYTF
TRBJ2-3 TRBV29-1 CSVGDGLRGTQYF
TRBJ1-1 TRBV5-1 CASSLVSKGAEAFF
TRBJ1-5 TRBV4-1 CASSQGQNQPQHF
TRBJ2-7 TRBV4-3 CASSHTGGYEQYF
TRBJ2-7 TRBV4-2 CASSQDVAEAGQYF
TRBJ2-1 TRBV9 CASSFGTGYNEQFF
TRBJ1-5 TRBV28 CASSSGQGNQPQHF
TRBJ1-1 TRBV5-1 CASSLPGTEAFF
TRBJ1-1 TRBV6-1 CASRQGVWMNTEAFF
TRBJ2-5 TRBV7-9 CASSFGGSETQYF
TRBJ2-3 TRBV19 CATTWGTSGTTQYF
TRBJ2-2 TRBV28 CASLKRFTGELFF
TRBJ2-1 TRBV6-6 CASSPGDEQFF
TRBJ2-5 TRBV19 CASSTDGTRRETQYF
TRBJ2-7 TRBV4-3 CASSHGDSRYEQYF
TRBJ1-5 TRBV6-5 CASSQQSNQPQHF
TRBJ2-2 TRBV29-1 CSADRANTGELFF
TRBJ2-1 TRBV30 CAWSVNLATNEQFF
TRBJ2-7 TRBV29-1 CSVEGGQGIYEQYF
TRBJ2-3 TRBV10-3 CAIRKPGDNTQYF
. TRBV28 CASSLDSLRVYEQYF
TRBJ2-3 TRBV4-2 CASSQSDSTDTQYF
TRBJ1-4 TRBV30 CAWSKTEGEKLFF
TRBJ2-7 TRBV5-1 CASSLGPSDRGLLPQQYF
TRBJ1-5 TRBV6-1 CASSETGYQPQHF
TRBJ2-3 TRBV11-2 CASSPTGSGLDTQYF
TRBJ2-7 TRBV4-2 CASSQDRISYEQYF
TRBJ2-2 TRBV29-1 CSVRSTSGYTGELFF
TRBJ1-2 TRBV9 CASTTQGASYGYTF
TRBJ2-7 TRBV5-4 CASSSAYEQYF
TRBJ1-1 TRBV7-9 CASSLGGRRNTEAFF
TRBJ2-7 TRBV7-3 CASSSPPGMLYF
TRBJ2-7 TRBV2 CASSVGGYEQYF
TRBJ1-2 TRBV10-3 CAISDSNSANGYTF
TRBJ2-7 TRBV5-4 CASSRQGASYEQYF